Following are 14 T cell receptor beta chains from one sample sequenced in a study of blood T cell repertoires in COVID-19 (dated by TCRdb to the early 2020s). The library was built by means of the immunoSEQ multiplex PCR assay. TCRdb limited this immuneACCESS table to in-frame rearrangements with V and J called. A share of clones is missing; checked studies link under half to unresolved V genes, and the rest is unexplained. The sample table records roughly 100,000 clones; more than 80% of these occur just once. Jointly, the top ten make up less than 6% of the sample. The sequencing input was peripheral blood. These receptors were collected from an older man with COVID-19, enrolled during active disease.

The chain has TRBV29-1 and TRBJ2-3, with D tentatively TRBD1 (5 bases). Looked up from germline, CDR1 is SQVTM and CDR2 is ANQGSEA. This CDR3 comprises 13 residues. V lost 6 bases and J lost 0, with 10 bases in between. The CDR3 coding sequence is TGCAGCGTGACCAGGGATAGCACAGATACGCAGTATTTT. Residues: CSVTRDSTDTQYF.

This sequence joins TRBV30 and TRBJ1-2, with D hard to call. The V gene lost 0 bases and the J gene lost 2 bases, with 13 bases spanning the gap. This CDR3 spans 15 amino acids. Germline assignment: CDR1 GTSNPN and CDR2 SVGIG (reference sequence). CDR3 DNA: TGTGCCTGGAGTGTGCCCCTAAACTCAAACTATGGCTACACCTTC. Translating it yields CAWSVPLNSNYGYTF.

The CDR3 loop is CASSVAEGAGSPLHF. In nucleotides, the CDR3 is TGTGCCAGCAGCGTAGCTGAGGGGGCCGGTTCACCCCTCCACTTT. The V and J genes are TRBV9 and TRBJ1-6, with TRBD1 identical over 7 bases. J gave up 9 bases and V 0 bases, and 6 bases lay outside the gene matches. Per the germline V gene, CDR1 is SGDLS and CDR2 is YYNGEE. The CDR3 has 15 amino acids.

This chain uses TRBV14 with TRBJ2-1, with TRBD1 matching over 9 bases. The CDR3 totals 16 residues. The germline gives CDR1 SGHDN, CDR2 FVKESK. Trimming took 3 bases from V and 6 from J; bases not matched to a gene: 9. CDR3 region: CASSQARQGVINEQFF. DNA for the CDR3: TGTGCCAGCAGCCAGGCCCGACAGGGGGTCATCAATGAGCAGTTCTTC.

V usage is TRBV7-9 and J usage is TRBJ2-1; D unclear. Looked up from germline, CDR1 is SEHNR and CDR2 is FQNEAQ (reference sequence). This CDR3 has 11 residues. Between the trimmed V and J ends, which lost 5 bases and 15 bases, there was a span of 14 bases. The CDR3 reads CASSHQLELFF. In nucleotides, the CDR3 is TGTGCCAGCAGCCACCAGCTAGAACTGTTCTTC.

The rearrangement links TRBV4-2 to TRBJ1-4, with D possibly being TRBD1 (6 bases). Trimming removed 0 bases at V and 8 bases at J, with 16 bases between. Germline loops: CDR1 LGHNA, CDR2 YNFKEQ. There are 16 residues in the CDR3. The CDR3 nucleotides are TGTGCCAGCAGCCAAGAGGGGGCATTGGCGGACGAAAAACTGTTTTTT. Amino acids: CASSQEGALADEKLFF.

The rearrangement uses TRBV5-5 and TRBJ1-6; tentative D call: TRBD1 (6 bases). Germline CDR1 is SGHKS and CDR2 is YYEKEE (reference sequence). The CDR3 extends over 17 amino acids. The ends were cut back, 4 bases at V and 0 bases at J, with 14 bases in the middle. DNA for the CDR3: TGTGCCAGCAGCGCAAACAGGGATAGCTCCTATAATTCACCCCTCCACTTT. Its protein is CASSANRDSSYNSPLHF. Using reference TRBV5-5 and TRBJ1-6 for the parts outside the CDR3, the full variable domain is DAGVTQSPTHLIKTRGQQVTLRCSPISGHKSVSWYQQVLGQGPQFIFQYYEKEERGRGNFPDRFSARQFPNYSSELNVNALLLGDSALYLCASSANRDSSYNSPLHFGNGTRLTVT.

The chain uses TRBV9 and TRBJ1-4; 10 bases line up with TRBD1. V trimming: 3 bases; J trimming: 7 bases; junction bases outside the gene matches: 6. The germline V gene has CDR1 SGDLS and CDR2 YYNGEE. CDR3 size: 15 residues. The CDR3 nucleotides read TGTGCCAGCAGCGGACAGGGGGCGCGAGGTGAAAAACTGTTTTTT. Its protein product is CASSGQGARGEKLFF. Full variable domain (outside the CDR3, taken from reference TRBV9 and TRBJ1-4): DSGVTQTPKHLITATGQRVTLRCSPRSGDLSVYWYQQSLDQGLQFLIQYYNGEERAKGNILERFSAQQFPDLHSELNLSSLELGDSALYFCASSGQGARGEKLFFGSGTQLSVL.

V gene TRBV18 combines with J gene TRBJ2-7; 9 bases match TRBD1. There are 16 residues in the CDR3. J gave up 3 bases and V 5 bases, and 11 bases lay outside the gene matches. Germline-derived CDR1 and CDR2 are KGHSH and LQKENI. The CDR3 DNA follows: TGTGCCAGCTCATCCCTAAAGGGACAGGGCCTCTACGAGCAGTACTTC. It codes for CASSSLKGQGLYEQYF.

The chain has TRBV10-3 and TRBJ2-7; 7 bases map to TRBD1. This CDR3 comprises 11 residues. Germline CDR1 ENHRY, CDR2 SYGVKD. V lost 10 bases, J lost 2 bases, and 2 bases stayed unmatched. The CDR3 spells CATGQAYEQYF. In nucleotides, the CDR3 is TGTGCCACCGGACAGGCCTACGAGCAGTACTTC.

V and J are TRBV10-3 and TRBJ2-7; 12 bases fit TRBD1. V lost 6 bases, J lost 4 bases, and 16 bases stayed unmatched. Per the germline V gene, CDR1 is ENHRY and CDR2 is SYGVKD. The CDR3 loop spans 18 amino acids. This CDR3 reads CAISGATPRDRGPYEQYF. CDR3 coding DNA: TGTGCCATCAGCGGTGCGACCCCCCGGGACAGGGGGCCGTACGAGCAGTACTTC.

The chain employs TRBV18 and TRBJ2-7; 10 bases agree with TRBD1. With 3 bases clipped from V and 1 base from J, the junction kept 3 bases outside the gene matches. Germline-derived CDR1 and CDR2 are KGHSH and LQKENI. CDR3 length: 15 amino acids. CDR3 nucleotides: TGTGCCAGCTCACCGGGACAGGGGATTTCCTACGAGCAGTACTTC. This codes for CASSPGQGISYEQYF.

The chain couples TRBV20-1 to TRBJ2-1; D not resolved. Per the germline V gene, CDR1 is DFQATT and CDR2 is SNEGSKA (reference sequence). The length of the CDR3 is 10 residues. Trimming took 6 bases from V and 4 from J, leaving 4 bases between them. The CDR3 sequence is CSAEYNEQFF. The CDR3 DNA is TGCAGTGCCGAGTACAATGAGCAGTTCTTC.

This clone was seen more than once but under ten times. The V and J genes are TRBV5-1 and TRBJ1-1; tentative D call: TRBD1 (6 bases). Looked up from germline, CDR1 is SGHRS and CDR2 is YFSETQ. V was shortened by 4 bases and J by 4 bases, with 14 bases between the two germline ends. The CDR3 has 14 amino acids. CDR3 sequence (DNA): TGCGCCAGCAGCGCCATACAGGGTACCACTGAAGCTTTCTTT. This translates into CASSAIQGTTEAFF.